The clone carrying this T cell receptor beta chain appeared a few times. Its antigen is unidentified. This entry belongs to a study of T-cell memory formation after mild COVID-19. Study in general: Clusters were largely donor specific. Findings and limits, study-wide: What remained unconfirmed was the SARS-CoV-2 specificity of second-wave clones peaking on day 37. Memory sampled before infection contained some responding clones, suggesting cross-reactive memory joined.

Using its own MiXCR run on the 5' RACE reads, TCRdb lists one record per CDR3 protein. The repertoire has roughly 130,000 distinct CDR3 sequences, approximately 15% of them found once; the top ten carry approximately 5.5%. There are 16 residues in the CDR3. Germline V CDR1 and CDR2: MNHEY, SVGAGI. With 2 bases removed from V and 3 bases from J, the gap between germline ends came to 13 bases. Input material: PBMCs or a T cell subset sorted from them (not recorded which). The V call is TRBV6-5, the J call TRBJ2-2; D is possibly TRBD2 (7 bases). The clonotype originates from a young man who had mild COVID-19 (a few samples of this study predate the infection). Cell type and time point are not known. CDR3 residues: CASSYEGGADTGELFF. For the CDR3, the DNA is TGTGCCAGCAGTTACGAGGGGGGGGCCGACACCGGGGAGCTGTTTTTT.